Below, 20 T cell receptor beta chains from the same sample are listed, as sequenced in a study of T cell changes during pregnancy in multiple sclerosis. The protocol was immunoSEQ multiplex PCR, while the TCRdb copy is restricted to in-frame clones and leaves out a portion. The profile shows tens of thousands of clones, 91% of them singletons. Sequencing was performed on CD4+ T cells from peripheral blood mononuclear cells, taken in the third trimester of pregnancy. The receptors come from a female donor in good health, enrolled as a control in a pregnancy study.

This rearrangement joins TRBV7-3 to TRBJ2-7; 9 positions agree with TRBD1. The length of the CDR3 is 13 residues. The J segment lost 6 bases and the V segment lost 5 bases, leaving 5 bases of the junction unmatched. Germline V lookup: CDR1 SGHTA, CDR2 FQGTGA. The CDR3, as DNA: TGTGCCAGCAGCCGGGACAGGGAAGGCGAGCAGTACTTC. This sequence encodes CASSRDREGEQYF.

This sequence joins TRBV6-5 and TRBJ1-3; possibly TRBD1 for D (6 bases). CDR1 and CDR2 (germline): MNHEY, SVGAGI. Trimming removed 10 bases from V and 2 bases from J, with 18 bases in between. This CDR3 spans 15 amino acids. CDR3 residues: CATQIWGRAGNTIYF. The DNA for the CDR3 is TGTGCCACCCAAATCTGGGGGCGCGCTGGAAACACCATATATTTT.

This chain links TRBV4-2 with TRBJ2-3; 8 bases match TRBD2. CDR1 is LGHNA, CDR2 YNFKEQ, per germline. The CDR3 has 16 amino acids. V trimming: 3 bases; J trimming: 2 bases; junction bases outside the gene matches: 7. Here the CDR3 reads CASSHTAGATTDTQYF. The DNA of the CDR3 is TGTGCCAGCAGCCACACAGCGGGGGCGACCACAGATACGCAGTATTTT.

The rearrangement links TRBV4-3 to TRBJ2-7; D call uncertain. CDR3 length: 13 amino acids. V was shortened by 3 bases and J by 6 bases, with 12 bases between the two germline ends. Germline CDR1 LGHNA, CDR2 YSLEER. The DNA of the CDR3 is TGCGCCAGCAGCCAGGATCGAGGTTTCGAGCAGTACTTC. Translated: CASSQDRGFEQYF.

The chain joins TRBV29-1 to TRBJ2-3, with TRBD2 identical over 10 bases. The length of the CDR3 is 14 residues. CDR1 and CDR2 from the germline V gene are SQVTM and ANQGSEA. J gave up 3 bases and V 4 bases, and 4 bases lay outside the gene matches. In nucleotides, the CDR3 is TGCAGCGTTGCACTAGCGGGGACGACAGATACGCAGTATTTT. Its translation is CSVALAGTTDTQYF.

The V gene is TRBV5-6, the J gene TRBJ2-6; 8 bases fit TRBD1. The CDR3 totals 18 residues. After removal of 5 bases from V and 2 bases from J, the junction contained 12 bases not matched to a gene. The V gene's germline CDR1 is SGHDT and CDR2 YYEEEE. CDR3 DNA sequence: TGTGCCAGCAGACAAGGCCTCTCGACAGGGGCTGGGGCCAACGTCCTGACTTTC. Its protein is CASRQGLSTGAGANVLTF.

The chain uses TRBV7-9 and TRBJ2-1, with D perhaps matching TRBD2 (5 bases). The CDR3 covers 15 residues. Trimming removed 7 bases at V and 0 bases at J, with 13 bases between. Germline CDR1 and CDR2: SEHNR and FQNEAQ (reference sequence). CDR3 sequence reads: CASTLSGFSYNEQFF. The CDR3 region has the DNA TGTGCCAGCACCCTAAGCGGATTCTCCTACAATGAGCAGTTCTTC.

V gene TRBV25-1 combines with J gene TRBJ2-3, with D hard to call. Germline CDR1 MGHDK, CDR2 SYGVNS. V was shortened by 6 bases and J by 2 bases, with 12 bases between the two germline ends. CDR3 length: 14 residues. CDR3 sequence (DNA): TGTGCCAGCAGCGGCTCAGGTTTCACAGATACGCAGTATTTT. Its translation: CASSGSGFTDTQYF.

The chain combines TRBV5-1 with TRBJ2-1, with 11 nucleotides matching TRBD2. J gave up 4 bases and V 3 bases, and 9 bases lay outside the gene matches. This CDR3 contains 17 residues. Germline V gives CDR1 SGHRS, CDR2 YFSETQ. CDR3 DNA: TGCGCCAGCAGCTCCGCTAGCGGGGGGTCCTCATACAATGAGCAGTTCTTC. Protein product: CASSSASGGSSYNEQFF.

This chain links TRBV5-6 with TRBJ1-5, with TRBD1 identical over 7 bases. The ends lost 2 bases at V and 2 bases at J; junction bases unmatched: 7. Germline-derived CDR1 and CDR2 are SGHDT and YYEEEE. The CDR3 totals 16 residues. The CDR3 is CASSFGTGVGNQPQHF. For the CDR3, the DNA is TGTGCCAGCAGCTTTGGCACAGGGGTTGGCAATCAGCCCCAGCATTTT. The variable domain in full, with the rest retrieved from reference TRBV5-6 and TRBJ1-5, is DAGVTQSPTHLIKTRGQQVTLRCSPKSGHDTVSWYQQALGQGPQFIFQYYEEEERQRGNFPDRFSGHQFPNYSSELNVNALLLGDSALYLCASSFGTGVGNQPQHFGDGTRLSIL.

The V and J genes are TRBV25-1 and TRBJ1-1, with D maybe TRBD1 (6 bases). This CDR3 is 14 amino acids long. Germline values: CDR1 MGHDK, CDR2 SYGVNS. The V and J ends lost 2 bases and 2 bases respectively, with 9 bases between them. CDR3 sequence (DNA): TGTGCCAGCAGTGAAGCAGGGGTTAACACTGAAGCTTTCTTT. Translation: CASSEAGVNTEAFF. Together with reference TRBV25-1 and TRBJ1-1, the CDR3 gives the full variable domain: EADIYQTPRYLVIGTGKKITLECSQTMGHDKMYWYQQDPGMELHLIHYSYGVNSTEKGDLSSESTVSRIRTEHFPLTLESARPSHTSQYLCASSEAGVNTEAFFGQGTRLTVV.

The V call is TRBV9, the J call TRBJ2-5, with TRBD2 matching 8 bases. The trim removed 0 bases at V and 2 bases at J, leaving 3 bases unmatched. This CDR3 has 15 amino acids. The germline CDR1 and CDR2 sequences are SGDLS and YYNGEE. The CDR3 nucleotides read TGTGCCAGCAGCGTAGGGTCTAGCGGGCAAGAGACCCAGTACTTC. Encoded protein: CASSVGSSGQETQYF. Filled out from reference TRBV9 and TRBJ2-5, the complete variable domain reads DSGVTQTPKHLITATGQRVTLRCSPRSGDLSVYWYQQSLDQGLQFLIQYYNGEERAKGNILERFSAQQFPDLHSELNLSSLELGDSALYFCASSVGSSGQETQYFGPGTRLLVL.

The chain links TRBV5-1 to TRBJ2-2; D perhaps matches TRBD1 (6 bases). V was trimmed by 1 base and J by 7 bases, leaving 17 bases between them. CDR3 length: 16 residues. Germline CDR1 and CDR2: SGHRS and YFSETQ. CDR3 DNA: TGCGCCAGCAGCTTGAGGGGGTCCGAATCCATCGGGGAGCTGTTTTTT. It encodes CASSLRGSESIGELFF.

V is TRBV23-1 and J is TRBJ1-2; 9 nucleotides match TRBD1. TRBV23-1 is treated as an ORF (open reading frame) with a function not yet certain. The CDR3 runs 15 residues. Germline trimming cut 0 bases from V and 8 bases from J; bases unmatched to any gene: 7. The CDR3 nucleotides read TGCGCCAGCAGTCAATCCCCCCACAGGGGGCAAGGCTACACCTTC. Its protein product is CASSQSPHRGQGYTF.

The chain carries TRBV7-3 and TRBJ1-2; a possible D gene is TRBD1 (6 bases). The CDR3 totals 14 residues. Germline CDR1 SGHTA, CDR2 FQGTGA. Trimming stripped 4 bases from V and 8 bases from J, with 17 bases between. In DNA form, the CDR3 reads TGTGCCAGCAGCTCAGGGGCCGAGAGGGCGGGCTACACCTTC. Its protein product is CASSSGAERAGYTF. Full variable domain (remainder filled in from reference TRBV7-3 and TRBJ1-2): GAGVSQTPSNKVTEKGKYVELRCDPISGHTALYWYRQSLGQGPEFLIYFQGTGAADDSGLPNDRFFAVRPEGSVSTLKIQRTERGDSAVYLCASSSGAERAGYTFGSGTRLTVV.

The rearrangement uses TRBV15 and TRBJ2-5; TRBD2 aligns across 9 bases. V shed 8 bases and J 4 bases; nucleotides not matched to a gene: 5. The CDR3 sequence is 13 residues long. Germline V gene lookup returns CDR1 LNHNV and CDR2 YYDKDF (reference sequence). The CDR3 DNA reads as TGTGCCACCCAGCGGGGGGTTGGAGAGACCCAGTACTTC. The encoded protein is CATQRGVGETQYF.

J is TRBJ2-5 and V is TRBV5-1, with D possibly being TRBD2 (6 bases). Germline V gene lookup returns CDR1 SGHRS and CDR2 YFSETQ. The CDR3 sequence is 16 residues long. Trimming shortened V by 1 base and J by 1 base, and 14 bases separated the two germline ends. The CDR3 DNA sequence: TGCGCCAGCAGCTTGTATGGGCGGGGATCCCAAGAGACCCAGTACTTC. Protein product: CASSLYGRGSQETQYF.

This chain links TRBV4-3 with TRBJ2-1; 8 nucleotides agree with TRBD1. Germline V gene sequence: CDR1 LGHNA, CDR2 YSLEER. The J segment lost 5 bases and the V segment lost 0 bases, leaving 6 bases of the junction unmatched. CDR3 length equals 16 residues. The CDR3 reads CASSQEPGQVHNEQFF. The CDR3 region has the DNA TGCGCCAGCAGCCAAGAGCCGGGACAGGTACACAATGAGCAGTTCTTC.

The V call is TRBV4-3, the J call TRBJ2-7, with D possibly being TRBD2 (6 bases). The CDR3 runs to 18 residues. V was pared by 0 bases and J by 0 bases, with 18 bases between. Germline CDR1 LGHNA, CDR2 YSLEER. This CDR3 reads CASSQEWEVPELSYEQYF. The CDR3 coding sequence is TGCGCCAGCAGCCAAGAGTGGGAGGTACCAGAGCTCTCCTACGAGCAGTACTTC.

The V gene is TRBV15, the J gene TRBJ2-7, with 9 nucleotides matching TRBD1. Per germline, CDR1 LNHNV and CDR2 YYDKDF (reference sequence). The CDR3 runs to 13 residues. V gave up 7 bases and J gave up 5 bases; unmatched junction bases: 6. CDR3 nucleotides: TGTGCCACCAAGACAGGGGGTGACGACGAGCAGTACTTC. Protein product: CATKTGGDDEQYF.